In its sample, the clone carrying this T cell receptor beta chain was seen many times. This sample is drawn from a study of spatial heterogeneity in lung cancer. V gave up 6 bases and J gave up 8 bases, with 13 bases separating them. The CDR3 contains 11 residues. CDR1 and CDR2 from the germline V gene are SQVTM and ANQGSEA. Time point noted: sample taken at primary tumor resection. The study sequenced unsorted whole RNA from tumor, nontumor lung or frozen PBMC. Unique molecular identifiers tagged every individual TCR cDNA molecule. In TCRdb, the 5' RACE reads were re-called with MiXCR into one record per CDR3 protein. The repertoire holds 40,000 or so distinct CDR3 sequences, with 5.2% as singletons.

This TCR was recovered from a female donor with early-stage non-small cell lung cancer. The V gene is TRBV29-1, the J gene TRBJ1-1; no reliable D call. This specimen was PBMCs, taken at surgery. The CDR3 DNA reads TGCAGCGTCCGCTTGATTAGGGAAGCTTTCTTT. This gives the protein CSVRLIREAFF.